The 24 T cell receptor beta chains listed next were all sequenced from one sample in a study of CD8 T cells in ankylosing spondylitis. Study-wide findings and caveats: Made up of about eight highly homologous variants, a TCR beta motif appeared characteristic of ankylosing spondylitis blood.

MiXCR, applied by TCRdb to the 5' RACE reads, yields one record per CDR3 protein. The data contain about 220,000 distinct CDR3 sequences, just under 7.5% of them singletons. These TCRs are of unknown antigen specificity. Sequencing was carried out using blood, either unsorted or a sorted T cell fraction (not recorded which). The receptor set was obtained from a male donor with ankylosing spondylitis.

This clonotype appeared many times. The chain is built from TRBV4-3 and TRBJ2-1, with D maybe TRBD2 (6 bases). Trimming pared 4 bases from V and 3 bases from J, leaving 16 bases between. Germline lookup yields CDR1 LGHNA and CDR2 YSLEER. The CDR3 sequence is 16 residues long. CDR3 sequence reads: CASSRSDWGDYNEQFF. The CDR3 bases are TGCGCCAGCAGCCGGTCGGATTGGGGGGACTACAATGAGCAGTTCTTC.

This clonotype was counted ten times or more. CDR3: CASSQPTSGSRNEQFF. In DNA form, the CDR3 reads TGTGCCAGCAGCCAGCCCACTAGCGGGAGTCGGAATGAGCAGTTCTTC. The chain carries TRBV3-1 and TRBJ2-1; 11 bases line up with TRBD2. Looked up from germline, CDR1 is LGHDT and CDR2 is YNNKEL (reference sequence). The trim removed 3 bases at V and 7 bases at J, leaving 8 bases unmatched. CDR3 length equals 16 residues.

J is TRBJ1-1 and V is TRBV13; a possible D gene is TRBD1 (5 bases). In germline, CDR1 is PRHDT, CDR2 FYEKMQ (reference sequence). This CDR3 is built from 14 residues. V was shortened by 5 bases and J by 4 bases, with 14 bases between the two germline ends. The chain's CDR3 is CASSLTVMGTEAFF. In DNA, the CDR3 is TGTGCCAGCAGCCTGACAGTGATGGGCACTGAAGCTTTCTTT. The full variable domain, in which reference TRBV13 and TRBJ1-1 provide the parts outside the CDR3, is AAGVIQSPRHLIKEKRETATLKCYPIPRHDTVYWYQQGPGQDPQFLISFYEKMQSDKGSIPDRFSAQQFSDYHSELNMSSLELGDSALYFCASSLTVMGTEAFFGQGTRLTVV.

In this sample, this clonotype turned up many times. J is TRBJ2-1 and V is TRBV2; D not resolved. Germline CDR1 and CDR2: SNHLY and FYNNEI. The germline V and J ends were trimmed by 3 bases and 0 bases, with 9 bases remaining between them. The CDR3 is 15 residues long. CDR3 sequence (DNA): TGTGCCAGCAGTGATGGGGTAAGCTCCTACAATGAGCAGTTCTTC. It encodes CASSDGVSSYNEQFF.

The gene calls are TRBV2 and TRBJ1-6; TRBD1 matches 7 bases. The germline V gene has CDR1 SNHLY and CDR2 FYNNEI. The CDR3 runs to 13 residues. The trim removed 8 bases at V and 7 bases at J, leaving 5 bases unmatched. The CDR3 reads CASQGGINSPLHF. DNA for the CDR3: TGTGCCAGCCAAGGGGGCATCAATTCACCCCTCCACTTT.

Ten or more counts support this clonotype. This sequence joins TRBV12-3 or TRBV12-4 and TRBJ2-4; possible D gene TRBD2, 6 bases. Trimming cost V 4 bases and J 0 bases, with 16 bases left between them. The CDR3 is 17 amino acids. The DNA of the CDR3 is TGTGCCAGCAGTTCCCGGGAGAGGGCAGAAGCCAAAAACATTCAGTACTTC. Protein: CASSSRERAEAKNIQYF.

This clonotype appeared many times. The chain uses TRBV29-1 and TRBJ1-1; D is undetermined. The V gene lost 8 bases and the J gene lost 1 base, with 8 bases spanning the gap. The CDR3 has 11 residues. CDR1 is SQVTM and CDR2 is ANQGSEA in the germline V gene. The CDR3 nucleotides are TGCAGCCCCTGGAAGAACACTGAAGCTTTCTTT. It codes for CSPWKNTEAFF.

This clonotype was seen at least ten times. J is TRBJ1-2 and V is TRBV5-5; D perhaps matches TRBD1 (5 bases). Trimming took off 5 bases at V and 7 bases at J, with 15 bases between the two ends. The V gene's germline CDR1 is SGHKS and CDR2 YYEKEE (reference sequence). The CDR3 has 13 amino acids. CDR3 protein: CASRGESLFGYTF. CDR3 coding DNA: TGTGCCAGCAGAGGGGAAAGCTTATTTGGCTACACCTTC.

In its sample, this clonotype was seen a few times. The rearrangement uses TRBV6-1 and TRBJ2-3, with D uncertain. V shed 2 bases and J shed 1 base, with 10 bases lying between them. Germline lookup yields CDR1 MNHNS and CDR2 SASEGT. The CDR3 has 15 amino acids. The CDR3 is CASSEFAWRTDTQYF. The CDR3 nucleotides are TGTGCCAGCAGTGAATTTGCCTGGCGCACAGATACGCAGTATTTT.

This clonotype has ten or more counts. The J gene is TRBJ1-4, the V gene TRBV27, with a tentative D call TRBD1 (5 bases). V was trimmed by 3 bases and J by 8 bases, leaving 13 bases between them. CDR1 MNHEY and CDR2 SMNVEV come from the germline V gene (reference sequence). This CDR3 spans 14 amino acids. CDR3 in DNA: TGTGCCAGCAGTTTGGGAAGGGGAGGCGAAAAACTGTTTTTT. Amino acid sequence: CASSLGRGGEKLFF.

This clonotype was seen ten or more times. This sequence joins TRBV12-5 and TRBJ1-2, with D perhaps matching TRBD1 (6 bases). Between the trimmed V and J ends, which lost 6 bases and 8 bases, there was a span of 13 bases. The CDR3 contains 12 residues. Germline V gene data show CDR1 as LGHNT and CDR2 as FRNRAP. In DNA form, the CDR3 reads TGTGCTAGTGGCTTAGGGGGGCACGGCTACACCTTC. Translation: CASGLGGHGYTF.

This clonotype was recorded many times. The chain joins TRBV7-2 to TRBJ2-1, with D tentatively TRBD2 (6 bases). This CDR3 has 15 residues. Germline V lookup: CDR1 SGHTA, CDR2 FQGNSA. Trimming shortened V by 5 bases and J by 4 bases, and 15 bases separated the two germline ends. The CDR3 nucleotides are TGTGCCAGCAGCCCCTTTGGGGGGTCATACAATGAGCAGTTCTTC. Translated, it gives CASSPFGGSYNEQFF. The variable domain in full, with the rest retrieved from reference TRBV7-2 and TRBJ2-1, is GAGVSQSPSNKVTEKGKDVELRCDPISGHTALYWYRQSLGQGLEFLIYFQGNSAPDKSGLPSDRFSAERTGGSVSTLTIQRTQQEDSAVYLCASSPFGGSYNEQFFGPGTRLTVL.

This clonotype was picked up many times. The chain links TRBV11-2 to TRBJ1-1; the D gene is possibly TRBD1 (5 bases). Trimming stripped 5 bases from V and 5 bases from J, with 24 bases between. Germline V lookup: CDR1 SGHAT, CDR2 FQNNGV. This CDR3 spans 17 amino acids. The CDR3, as DNA: TGTGCCAGCAGCCCCTTGGCGGGGGAGGAGGTAGGAACTGAAGCTTTCTTT. Amino acid sequence: CASSPLAGEEVGTEAFF.

This clonotype was counted ten times or more. This chain joins TRBV5-5 and TRBJ2-2; no definite D call. CDR1 SGHKS and CDR2 YYEKEE come from the germline V gene (reference sequence). The CDR3 covers 14 residues. Deletions cut 5 bases from V and 1 base from J, with 9 bases between. Written as DNA, the CDR3 is TGTGCCAGCAGTGGAAAGATGAACACCGGGGAGCTGTTTTTT. Translated: CASSGKMNTGELFF.

This clonotype has a single count. Relative to the germline gene, one junction end is altered; a read error may explain this. The CDR3, as DNA: TGTGCCAGCAGTTACGAGGGATGGGGCACTGAAGCTCTCTTT. Amino acids: CASSYEGWGTEALF. The chain recombines TRBV6-5 with TRBJ1-1; D may be TRBD1 (5 bases). CDR1 and CDR2 from the germline V gene are MNHEY and SVGAGI. The CDR3 has 14 residues.

This clonotype was recorded many times. V usage is TRBV11-2 and J usage is TRBJ1-1, with D possibly matching TRBD1 (5 bases). The germline V gene encodes CDR1 SGHAT and CDR2 FQNNGV. V was clipped by 0 bases and J by 0 bases, with 14 bases between them. This CDR3 has 17 amino acids. This CDR3 reads CASSLDMQGLLNTEAFF. The CDR3 coding sequence is TGTGCCAGCAGCTTAGATATGCAGGGCTTACTGAACACTGAAGCTTTCTTT. The full variable domain, in which reference TRBV11-2 and TRBJ1-1 provide the parts outside the CDR3, is EAGVAQSPRYKIIEKRQSVAFWCNPISGHATLYWYQQILGQGPKLLIQFQNNGVVDDSQLPKDRFSAERLKGVDSTLKIQPAKLEDSAVYLCASSLDMQGLLNTEAFFGQGTRLTVV.

V is TRBV9 and J is TRBJ2-1, with 8 bases identical to TRBD2. Germline CDR1 and CDR2: SGDLS and YYNGEE. CDR3 length: 14 amino acids. Unmatched junction bases numbered 2, after V lost 0 bases and J lost 6 bases. In nucleotides, the CDR3 is TGTGCCAGCAGCGTAGCGGGGGGGCCCAATGAGCAGTTCTTC. Translated, it gives CASSVAGGPNEQFF.

This rearrangement joins TRBV6-5 to TRBJ1-2; D is unresolved. Germline V gene sequence: CDR1 MNHEY, CDR2 SVGAGI. This CDR3 is 15 amino acids long. The V end lost 0 bases, the J end lost 6 bases, and 14 bases lay between the germline ends. This CDR3 reads CASSYSIGGLDGYTF. In DNA, the CDR3 is TGTGCCAGCAGTTACTCGATCGGCGGGCTGGATGGCTACACCTTC.

This clonotype appeared many times. The rearrangement uses TRBV5-6 and TRBJ2-7; D possibly corresponds to TRBD2 (6 bases). Trimming left V 3 bases short and J 3 bases short, with 19 bases between. Per germline, CDR1 SGHDT and CDR2 YYEEEE. This CDR3 comprises 16 residues. The CDR3: CASSSMEQLTSYEQYF. Written as DNA, the CDR3 is TGTGCCAGCAGCTCTATGGAGCAGTTGACTAGCTACGAGCAGTACTTC.

The table lists this clonotype with many counts. The CDR3 loop is CSVDFPDRGLNEQFF. In nucleotides, the CDR3 is TGCAGCGTTGACTTCCCGGACAGGGGCCTTAATGAGCAGTTCTTC. J is TRBJ2-1 and V is TRBV29-1; TRBD1 aligns across 9 bases. V lost 3 bases and J lost 7; bases outside the gene matches: 10. Germline lookup yields CDR1 SQVTM and CDR2 ANQGSEA. The CDR3 extends over 15 amino acids.

This clonotype has more than one count but fewer than ten. The rearrangement links TRBV5-1 to TRBJ1-4; perhaps TRBD1 as D (6 bases). The germline CDR1 and CDR2 sequences are SGHRS and YFSETQ. The CDR3 is made up of 17 amino acids. V lost 0 bases and J 0 bases, leaving 12 bases between the germline ends. The CDR3 protein is CASSLDNRDSTNEKLFF. The CDR3 bases are TGCGCCAGCAGCTTGGATAACAGGGATTCAACTAATGAAAAACTGTTTTTT.

This clonotype was picked up many times. The CDR3: CASSLHLMNTEAFF. CDR3 coding DNA: TGCGCCAGCAGCTTGCACCTCATGAACACTGAAGCTTTCTTT. V and J are TRBV5-1 and TRBJ1-1; D is unclear. The CDR3 is made up of 14 amino acids. V was pared by 1 base and J by 0 bases, with 7 bases between. The germline CDR1 and CDR2 sequences are SGHRS and YFSETQ.

Regarding this clonotype: Since no conserved phenylalanine or tryptophan closes the CDR3, a read error is the likely cause. CDR3 amino acids: CASSLGSSNQPQHL. In DNA form, the CDR3 reads TGTGCCAGCAGTTTAGGATCGTCGAATCAGCCCCAGCATCTT. V usage is TRBV27 and J usage is TRBJ1-5; D call uncertain. Trimming pared 2 bases from V and 4 bases from J, leaving 9 bases between. The CDR3 loop spans 14 amino acids. Germline values: CDR1 MNHEY, CDR2 SMNVEV (reference sequence).

By share, this clonotype counts as large. This rearrangement joins TRBV7-9 to TRBJ2-7, with 7 nucleotides matching TRBD1. The CDR3 loop spans 14 amino acids. In germline, CDR1 is SEHNR, CDR2 FQNEAQ (reference sequence). With V trimmed by 5 bases and J by 3 bases, 7 bases remained unmatched. The CDR3 bases are TGTGCCAGCAGCCCCCCGACAGGGAGCTACGAGCAGTACTTC. Its protein product is CASSPPTGSYEQYF.